The subject of this entry is one T cell receptor beta chain. What it recognizes is unknown. Each cDNA molecule carried a unique molecular identifier. Each CDR3 protein is one row after TCRdb ran MiXCR on the 5' RACE reads. Counted here are roughly 75,000 distinct CDR3 sequences, approximately 12% occurring once; the ten biggest clones make up roughly 3.2%. Trimming pared 5 bases from V and 7 bases from J, leaving 14 bases between. Germline V gene lookup returns CDR1 SNHLY and CDR2 FYNNEI. CDR3 length: 13 residues. The data stem from a study of early T cells in non-severe SARS-CoV-2 infection. On the study more broadly: Chains were unpaired, as sequencing was done on bulk RNA from unsorted whole blood. Regarding the study as a whole: Anti-spike CD8 specificities were favored by VDJdb matching, whose results missed private and CD4 specificities.

V gene TRBV2 combines with J gene TRBJ1-1; D might be TRBD1 (5 bases). The sequenced sample was whole blood. The receptor was derived from an adult who was a healthcare worker with PCR-confirmed SARS-CoV-2 infection or an uninfected control (not recorded which). CDR3 sequence reads: CASSRTQAGEAFF. In DNA, the CDR3 is TGTGCCAGCAGTAGAACACAGGCAGGTGAAGCTTTCTTT. Filled out from reference TRBV2 and TRBJ1-1, the complete variable domain reads EPEVTQTPSHQVTQMGQEVILRCVPISNHLYFYWYRQILGQKVEFLVSFYNNEISEKSEIFDDQFSVERPDGSNFTLKIRSTKLEDSAMYFCASSRTQAGEAFFGQGTRLTVV.